These 4 T cell receptor beta chains were all obtained from the same sample, sequenced in a study of T cells in Graves' hyperthyroidism and ophthalmopathy (dated by TCRdb to between 2018 and 2021). Library preparation employed multiplex PCR. Data came from an Illumina HiSeq 2000. The TCR beta CDR3 regions were amplified from the RNA transcripts. The first round of RT-PCR for the TCR CDR3 was performed with the HTBI primer set and the Qiagen OneStep RT-PCR kit. Using fastp at Q25 and MiXCR, TCRdb reprocessed the public reads and kept productive beta chains. For every CDR3 protein sequence, its rows merge into one entry that carries the most common genes and DNA. The sample table contains 500,000 to 550,000 distinct CDR3 sequences; only one count was recorded for just under 20% of them. The biggest ten clones account for roughly 44% of the sample. Sequenced input: blood. These receptors all come from a man in his forties or fifties with Graves' ophthalmopathy.

V gene TRBV29-1 combines with J gene TRBJ2-7; 7 bases are shared with TRBD2. CDR1 and CDR2 from the germline V gene are SQVTM and ANQGSEA. The CDR3 contains 14 residues. The junction had 8 bases not matched to a gene; V was cut back by 5 bases and J by 1 base. The CDR3 protein is CSVCGTKSSYEQYF. The CDR3 DNA is TGCAGCGTTTGCGGGACTAAATCTTCCTACGAGCAGTACTTC.

This rearrangement joins TRBV11-2 to TRBJ2-7, with D possibly called TRBD1 or TRBD2 (5 bases each). Germline V CDR1 and CDR2: SGHAT, FQNNGV. Trimming shortened V by 5 bases and J by 3 bases, and 14 bases separated the two germline ends. CDR3 size: 14 residues. This chain's CDR3 is CASSLGTVGYEQYF. The CDR3 DNA sequence: TGTGCCAGCAGCCTCGGGACGGTCGGCTACGAGCAGTACTTC.

This clonotype has just a few counts. The gene calls are TRBV30 and TRBJ2-7; TRBD2 might be the D (5 bases). V dropped 4 bases and J dropped 2 bases, with 9 bases sitting between them. The CDR3 sequence is 12 residues long. Germline CDR1 reads GTSNPN; CDR2 reads SVGIG (reference sequence). The CDR3 DNA follows: TGTGCCTGGATCCGGGATCCCTACGAGCAGTACTTC. Its protein product is CAWIRDPYEQYF.

There are a few counts of this clonotype. The chain joins TRBV28 to TRBJ1-6; 8 positions agree with TRBD1. The length of the CDR3 is 14 residues. V was clipped by 8 bases and J by 5 bases; unmatched bases: 5. Germline V CDR1 and CDR2: MDHEN, SYDVKM. The CDR3 DNA reads TGTGCCAGCGAGGGACAGGAGCATAATTCACCCCTCCACTTT. Residues: CASEGQEHNSPLHF.